This note documents a single T cell receptor (beta chain) sequence. This entry belongs to a study of control samples from healthy donors and cancer patients. V lost 5 bases to trimming and J lost 2 bases; unmatched junction nucleotides: 8. There are 17 residues in the CDR3. Germline CDR1 MDHEN, CDR2 SYDVKM. Profiling relied on immunoSEQ multiplex PCR, and the TCRdb table lists in-frame clones only, not all of them. The sample contains more than 140,000 clones, 85% to 95% of which appear only once. The genes are TRBV28 and TRBJ2-7; 14 bases map to TRBD2. This receptor was taken from a man in his forties in good health. The sample taken for sequencing was blood. The CDR3 nucleotides are TGTGCCAGCAGTCCCGGGACTAGCGGGAGTATAACCTACGAGCAGTACTTC. Amino acid sequence: CASSPGTSGSITYEQYF.